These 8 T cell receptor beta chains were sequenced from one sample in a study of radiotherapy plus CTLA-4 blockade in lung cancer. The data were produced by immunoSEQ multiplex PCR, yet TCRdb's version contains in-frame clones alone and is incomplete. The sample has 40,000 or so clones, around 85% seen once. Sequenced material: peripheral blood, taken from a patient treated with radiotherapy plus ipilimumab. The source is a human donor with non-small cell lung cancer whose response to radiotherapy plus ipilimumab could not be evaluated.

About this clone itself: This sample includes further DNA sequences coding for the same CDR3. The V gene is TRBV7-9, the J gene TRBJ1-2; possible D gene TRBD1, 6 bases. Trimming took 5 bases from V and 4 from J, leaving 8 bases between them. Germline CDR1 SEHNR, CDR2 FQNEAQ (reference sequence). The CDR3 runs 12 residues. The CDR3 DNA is TGTGCCAGCAGCCCGGACAGCTATGGCTACACCTTC. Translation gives CASSPDSYGYTF.

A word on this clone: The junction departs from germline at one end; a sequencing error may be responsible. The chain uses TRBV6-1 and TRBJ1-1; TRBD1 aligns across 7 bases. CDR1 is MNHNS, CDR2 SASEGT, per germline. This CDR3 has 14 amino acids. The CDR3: CASSEPQGNPEAFF. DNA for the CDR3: TGTGCCAGCAGTGAACCACAGGGGAACCCTGAAGCTTTCTTT.

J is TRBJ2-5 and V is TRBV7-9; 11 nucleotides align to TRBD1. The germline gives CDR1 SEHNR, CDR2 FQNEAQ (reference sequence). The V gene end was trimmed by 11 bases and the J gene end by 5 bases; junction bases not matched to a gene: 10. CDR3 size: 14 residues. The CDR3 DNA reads TGTGCCTTCGGACAGGGGGCGAGCTTGGAGACCCAGTACTTC. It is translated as CAFGQGASLETQYF.

CDR3 in amino acids: CASSSWGGGGDQPQHF. The CDR3 nucleotides read TGTGCCAGCAGCTCGTGGGGGGGAGGGGGAGATCAGCCCCAGCATTTT. The V and J genes are TRBV7-9 and TRBJ1-5; D might be TRBD1 (6 bases). The CDR3 extends over 16 amino acids. Germline CDR1 SEHNR, CDR2 FQNEAQ (reference sequence). Deletions cut 4 bases from V and 5 bases from J, with 18 bases between.

The CDR3 sequence is CASMGQGVFGQPQHF. The CDR3 nucleotides read TGTGCCAGTATGGGCCAGGGGGTTTTTGGACAGCCCCAGCATTTT. The genes are TRBV19 and TRBJ1-5; 7 positions match TRBD1. Germline loops: CDR1 LNHDA, CDR2 SQIVND (reference sequence). The CDR3 is 15 residues long. The V and J ends lost 7 bases and 7 bases, in that order; junction bases with no gene match: 13.

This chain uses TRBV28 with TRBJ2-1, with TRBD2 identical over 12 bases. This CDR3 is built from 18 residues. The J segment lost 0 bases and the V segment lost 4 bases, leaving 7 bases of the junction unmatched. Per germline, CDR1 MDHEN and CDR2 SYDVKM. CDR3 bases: TGTGCCAGCAGTTCGGGACTAGCGGGCCTCAGCTCCTACAATGAGCAGTTCTTC. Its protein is CASSSGLAGLSSYNEQFF.

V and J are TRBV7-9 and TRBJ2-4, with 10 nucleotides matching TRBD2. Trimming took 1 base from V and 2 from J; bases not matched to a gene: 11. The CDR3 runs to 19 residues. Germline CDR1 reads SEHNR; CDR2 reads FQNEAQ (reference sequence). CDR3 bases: TGTGCCAGCAGCTTAGGGCCGAGCGGGAGGGCCGGGACCAAAAACATTCAGTACTTC. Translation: CASSLGPSGRAGTKNIQYF.

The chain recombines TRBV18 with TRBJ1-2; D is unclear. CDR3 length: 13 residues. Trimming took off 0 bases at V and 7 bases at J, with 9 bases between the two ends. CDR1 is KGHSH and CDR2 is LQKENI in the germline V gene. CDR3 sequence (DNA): TGTGCCAGCTCACCACCCTCGGTCCCTGGCTACACCTTC. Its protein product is CASSPPSVPGYTF.